The 10 T cell receptor beta chains in this list originate from one sample, sequenced in a study. TCRdb reprocessed the RT-PCR reads with MiXCR, giving one entry per CDR3 protein. The sample shows about 700,000 distinct CDR3 sequences, 12% to 15% of them seen only once. The sequencing input was memory CD4+ T cells from blood. All receptors derive from a female donor in good health, serving as a healthy control.

This clonotype has a count of ten or more. CDR3 residues: CSASTGQGLYGYTF. CDR3 DNA: TGCAGTGCCAGCACCGGACAGGGCCTCTATGGCTACACCTTC. The chain joins TRBV20-1 to TRBJ1-2; TRBD1 matches 8 bases. Germline CDR1 DFQATT, CDR2 SNEGSKA (reference sequence). The CDR3 contains 14 residues. Losses at the gene ends were 6 bases for V and 4 bases for J; bases not matched to a gene: 10.

This clonotype was detected ten times or more. The gene calls are TRBV6-5 and TRBJ2-2; D may correspond to TRBD1 or TRBD2 (6 bases each). Germline values: CDR1 MNHEY, CDR2 SVGAGI. V lost 0 bases and J 8 bases, leaving 22 bases between the germline ends. The CDR3 totals 18 residues. The CDR3 sequence: CASSYSTILIRGPGELFF. The CDR3 nucleotides read TGTGCCAGCAGTTACTCGACGATTCTGATCCGGGGGCCAGGGGAGCTGTTTTTT.

This clonotype came up many times. The CDR3 DNA reads as TGCAGTGCTAGTATCTCAGGGGTGGAATCAGTTAGTGGAAACACCATATATTTT. It translates to CSASISGVESVSGNTIYF. The gene calls are TRBV20-1 and TRBJ1-3; the D gene is possibly TRBD1 (6 bases). Trimming stripped 3 bases from V and 3 bases from J, with 24 bases between. Germline CDR1 reads DFQATT; CDR2 reads SNEGSKA (reference sequence). The CDR3 is 18 amino acids.

This clonotype was recorded at least ten times. The CDR3 nucleotides read TGTGCCAGCAGTTACCGAGTGGCGGGGAACACTGAAGCTTTCTTT. As protein: CASSYRVAGNTEAFF. The chain employs TRBV6-5 and TRBJ1-1; D is unresolved. Germline loops: CDR1 MNHEY, CDR2 SVGAGI. With 2 bases removed from V and 1 base from J, the gap between germline ends came to 11 bases. The CDR3 loop spans 15 amino acids.

This clonotype was picked up many times. The chain employs TRBV29-1 and TRBJ2-7; D may be TRBD1 (6 bases). V was cut by 4 bases and J by 6 bases, with 16 bases left in between. The length of the CDR3 is 13 residues. Germline CDR1 SQVTM, CDR2 ANQGSEA. CDR3 nucleotides: TGCAGCGTTGGAGAGCTCAGGGGTCTCGAGCAGTACTTC. Translating gives CSVGELRGLEQYF.

This clonotype came up a few times. The chain uses TRBV6-4 and TRBJ1-4, with a possible D match to TRBD1 (5 bases). CDR1 is MRHNA and CDR2 is SNTAGT in the germline V gene. The CDR3 is made up of 16 amino acids. V was pared by 7 bases and J by 8 bases, with 23 bases between. The CDR3 sequence is CASKGRSSRSDEKLFF. Here the CDR3 DNA reads TGTGCCAGCAAGGGACGGTCCTCACGGAGTGACGAAAAACTGTTTTTT.

This clonotype has just a few counts. J is TRBJ2-5 and V is TRBV5-1, with 9 bases identical to TRBD2. The germline V gene encodes CDR1 SGHRS and CDR2 YFSETQ. With V trimmed by 7 bases and J by 5 bases, 15 bases remained unmatched. The CDR3 has 16 amino acids. The CDR3 reads CASAPGLVAGEETQYF. In nucleotides, the CDR3 is TGCGCCAGCGCGCCGGGATTGGTAGCGGGGGAGGAGACCCAGTACTTC.

This clonotype was picked up a small number of times. This chain joins TRBV13 and TRBJ1-3; tentative D call: TRBD1 (6 bases). This CDR3 has 17 residues. V lost 5 bases, J lost 0 bases, and 17 bases lay in between. From germline, CDR1 is PRHDT and CDR2 FYEKMQ (reference sequence). CDR3 amino acids: CASSPWGGANSGNTIYF. The CDR3 nucleotides read TGTGCCAGCAGCCCTTGGGGGGGGGCTAACTCTGGAAACACCATATATTTT.

This chain joins TRBV19 and TRBJ2-4, with unresolved D. Germline V gene sequence: CDR1 LNHDA, CDR2 SQIVND (reference sequence). The ends were cut back, 6 bases at V and 0 bases at J, with 6 bases in the middle. The CDR3 totals 13 residues. DNA of the CDR3: TGTGCCAGTAGGGACCTAGCCAAAAACATTCAGTACTTC. Protein product: CASRDLAKNIQYF.

The chain couples TRBV7-3 to TRBJ2-2; 12 positions match TRBD1. Germline CDR1 reads SGHTA; CDR2 reads FQGTGA. V lost 2 bases to trimming and J lost 7 bases; unmatched junction nucleotides: 5. The CDR3 covers 16 residues. CDR3 DNA sequence: TGTGCCAGCAGCTTAGGCGGGACAGGGGGCGGCGGGGAGCTGTTTTTT. The encoded protein is CASSLGGTGGGGELFF.